This TCR beta chain derives from a study of CD8 T cells in Susac syndrome. The V and J ends lost 3 bases and 4 bases respectively, with 15 bases between them. This CDR3 region has 15 residues. From germline, CDR1 is SNHLY and CDR2 FYNNEI. With random hexamers, reverse transcription was performed on about 0.5 to 1 ug of RNA. TCR beta CDR3 was amplified by immunoSEQ covering 54 Vbeta and 13 Jbeta. Via MiXCR, TCRdb re-called the immunoSEQ multiplex PCR reads, giving one row per CDR3 protein. This sample has some 150,000 distinct CDR3 sequences, with approximately 93% found just once. TEMRA cells were enriched by FACS, while CD8+ and CD4+ T cells were obtained through a negative isolation that was performed magnetically.

The sample consisted of CD4+ T cells from PBMCs. The J gene is TRBJ1-1, the V gene TRBV2, with D unresolved. The TCR originated in a human donor in good health. The CDR3 DNA is TGTGCCAGCAGTGAGGGCAGGTTGTTTGGCACTGAAGCTTTCTTT. Translation gives CASSEGRLFGTEAFF.